The sequence of this T cell receptor (beta chain) was determined in a study of blood T cell repertoires in COVID-19. CDR1 and CDR2 from the germline V gene are SGHVS and FQNEAQ. The CDR3 has 15 residues. The V gene lost 3 bases and the J gene lost 4 bases, with 13 bases spanning the gap. Original handling: Quantification of nucleated cells was approximated via reference gene primer amplification. The table came from immunoSEQ multiplex PCR; TCRdb's copy has only in-frame clones and leaves some out. V and J calls and clone size come straight from that table; D and trimming were deduced from the DNA. This sample has roughly 300,000 clones, with roughly 85% found just once. Participants were aged roughly 18 to 90 years from more than 20 US areas. Assignments of participants to cohorts depended upon their own reported clinical history.

The sample consisted of PBMCs or T cells enriched from blood (not recorded which). The genes are TRBV7-8 and TRBJ1-5, with D uncertain. The TCR sequence derives from a woman aged 45-65 years who had recovered from COVID-19. CDR3 sequence (DNA): TGTGCCAGCAGCTTTTGGCAGAAAGCGAATCAGCCCCAGCATTTT. Translated, it gives CASSFWQKANQPQHF. Using reference TRBV7-8 and TRBJ1-5 for the parts outside the CDR3, the full variable domain is GAGVSQSPRYKVAKRGQDVALRCDPISGHVSLFWYQQALGQGPEFLTYFQNEAQLDKSGLPSDRFFAERPEGSVSTLKIQRTQQEDSAVYLCASSFWQKANQPQHFGDGTRLSIL.